This entry features one T cell receptor beta chain sequence. The sample originates from a study of T cell changes during pregnancy in multiple sclerosis. Germline values: CDR1 SGHTA, CDR2 FQGNSA. The ends were cut back, 2 bases at V and 2 bases at J, with 4 bases in the middle. This CDR3 spans 13 amino acids. Using immunoSEQ multiplex PCR, the repertoire was profiled, and TCRdb retains in-frame clones only, with some absent. The table lists just under 95,000 clones, around 94% of them singletons. Sequenced material: peripheral blood, taken in the first trimester of pregnancy. This TCR derives from a female donor with multiple sclerosis, enrolled in a pregnancy study. The V gene is TRBV7-2, the J gene TRBJ2-1; unclear D gene. Here the CDR3 DNA reads TGTGCCAGCAGCTTAAGCGCCTACAATGAGCAGTTCTTC. Translated, it gives CASSLSAYNEQFF.